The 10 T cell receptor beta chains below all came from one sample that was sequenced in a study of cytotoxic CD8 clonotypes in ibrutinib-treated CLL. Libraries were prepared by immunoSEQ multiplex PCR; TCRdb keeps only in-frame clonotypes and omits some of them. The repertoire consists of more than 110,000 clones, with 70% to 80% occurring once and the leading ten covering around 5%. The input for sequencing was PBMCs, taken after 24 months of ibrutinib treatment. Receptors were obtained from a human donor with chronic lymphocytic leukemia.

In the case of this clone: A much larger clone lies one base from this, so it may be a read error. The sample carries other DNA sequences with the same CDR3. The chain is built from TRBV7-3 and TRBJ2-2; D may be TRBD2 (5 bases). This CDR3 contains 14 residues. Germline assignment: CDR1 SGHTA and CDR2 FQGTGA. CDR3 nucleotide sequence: TGTGCCAGCACCAACACCGCGAACACCGGGGAACTGTTTTTT. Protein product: CASTNTANTGELFF.

For the CDR3, the DNA is TGTGCCATCAGTGGAACGACACATCTGAACACTGAAGCTTTCTTT. Amino acids: CAISGTTHLNTEAFF. The chain links TRBV10-3 to TRBJ1-1; no firm D call. With 4 bases removed from V and 0 bases from J, the gap between germline ends came to 12 bases. The germline V gene encodes CDR1 ENHRY and CDR2 SYGVKD. The CDR3 loop spans 15 amino acids.

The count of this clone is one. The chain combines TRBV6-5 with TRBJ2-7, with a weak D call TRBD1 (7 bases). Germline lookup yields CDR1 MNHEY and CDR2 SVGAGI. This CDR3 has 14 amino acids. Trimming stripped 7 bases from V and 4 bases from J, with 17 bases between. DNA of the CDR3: TGTGCCAGCAACAGGGGAGGCCAGCGTTACGAGCAGTACTTC. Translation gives CASNRGGQRYEQYF.

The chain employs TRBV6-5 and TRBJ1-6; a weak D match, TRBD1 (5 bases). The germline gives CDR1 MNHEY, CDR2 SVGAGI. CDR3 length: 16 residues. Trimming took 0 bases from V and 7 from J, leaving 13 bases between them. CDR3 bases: TGTGCCAGCAGTTACTCGATGGGGCTAGGGAATTCACCCCTCCACTTT. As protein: CASSYSMGLGNSPLHF.

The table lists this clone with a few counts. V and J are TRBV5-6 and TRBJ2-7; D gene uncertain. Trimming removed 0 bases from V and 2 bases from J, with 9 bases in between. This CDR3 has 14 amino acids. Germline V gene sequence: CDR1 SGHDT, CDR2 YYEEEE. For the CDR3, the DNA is TGTGCCAGCAGCTTGGGGACGCCAACCTACGAGCAGTACTTC. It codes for CASSLGTPTYEQYF.

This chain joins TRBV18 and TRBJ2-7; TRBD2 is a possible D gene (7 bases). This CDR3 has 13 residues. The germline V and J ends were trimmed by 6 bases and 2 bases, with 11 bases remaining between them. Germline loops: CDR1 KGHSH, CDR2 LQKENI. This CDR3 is CASSSGGPYEQYF. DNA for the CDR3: TGTGCCAGCTCGTCGGGGGGCCCCTACGAGCAGTACTTC.

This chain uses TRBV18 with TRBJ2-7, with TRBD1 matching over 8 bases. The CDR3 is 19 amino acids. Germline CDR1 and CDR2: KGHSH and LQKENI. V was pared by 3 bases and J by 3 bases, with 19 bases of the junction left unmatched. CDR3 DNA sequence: TGTGCCAGCTCACCCTTTCAGACTACGCGTGACAGGGGCCGCTACGAGCAGTACTTC. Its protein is CASSPFQTTRDRGRYEQYF.

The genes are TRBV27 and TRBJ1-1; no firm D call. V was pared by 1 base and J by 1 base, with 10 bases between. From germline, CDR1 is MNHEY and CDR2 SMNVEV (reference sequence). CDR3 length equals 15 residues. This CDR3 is CASSLFRTPNTEAFF. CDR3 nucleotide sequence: TGTGCCAGCAGTTTATTTAGGACCCCGAACACTGAAGCTTTCTTT.

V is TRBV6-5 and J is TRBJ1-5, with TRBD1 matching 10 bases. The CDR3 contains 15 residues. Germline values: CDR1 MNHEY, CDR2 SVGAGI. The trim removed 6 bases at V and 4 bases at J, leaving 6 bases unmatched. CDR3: CASSPTGGLNQPQHF. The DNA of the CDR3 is TGTGCCAGCAGCCCGACAGGGGGCTTGAATCAGCCCCAGCATTTT.

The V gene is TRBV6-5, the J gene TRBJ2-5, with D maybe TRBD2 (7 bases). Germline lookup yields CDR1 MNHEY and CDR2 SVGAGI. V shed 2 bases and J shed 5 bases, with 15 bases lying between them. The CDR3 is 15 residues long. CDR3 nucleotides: TGTGCCAGCAGTTACCTTACGCGGGGGCGGGAGACCCAGTACTTC. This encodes CASSYLTRGRETQYF.